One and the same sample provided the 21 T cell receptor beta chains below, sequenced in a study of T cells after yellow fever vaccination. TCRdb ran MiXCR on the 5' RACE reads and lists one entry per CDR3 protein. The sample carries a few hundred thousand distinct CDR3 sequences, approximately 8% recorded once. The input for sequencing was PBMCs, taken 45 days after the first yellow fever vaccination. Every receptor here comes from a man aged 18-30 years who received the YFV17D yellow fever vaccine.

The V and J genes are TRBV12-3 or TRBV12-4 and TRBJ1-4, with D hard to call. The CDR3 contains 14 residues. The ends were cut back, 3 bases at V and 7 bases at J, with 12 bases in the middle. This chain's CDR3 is CASSFVGMAEKLFF. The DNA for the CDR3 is TGTGCCAGCAGTTTTGTGGGGATGGCTGAAAAACTGTTTTTT.

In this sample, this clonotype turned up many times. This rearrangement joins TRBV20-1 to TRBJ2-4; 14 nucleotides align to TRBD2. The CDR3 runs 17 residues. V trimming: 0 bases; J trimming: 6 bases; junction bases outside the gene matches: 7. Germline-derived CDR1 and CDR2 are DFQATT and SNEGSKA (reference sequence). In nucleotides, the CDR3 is TGCAGTGCTAGAGACCTACAGACTAGCGGGGGGGGAAACATTCAGTACTTC. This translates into CSARDLQTSGGGNIQYF.

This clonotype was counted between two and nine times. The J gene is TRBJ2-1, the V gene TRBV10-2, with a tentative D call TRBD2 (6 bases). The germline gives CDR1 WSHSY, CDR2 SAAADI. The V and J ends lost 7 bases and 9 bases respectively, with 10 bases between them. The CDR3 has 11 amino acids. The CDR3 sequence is CASTDGGEQFF. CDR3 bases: TGCGCCAGCACCGACGGGGGTGAGCAGTTCTTC.

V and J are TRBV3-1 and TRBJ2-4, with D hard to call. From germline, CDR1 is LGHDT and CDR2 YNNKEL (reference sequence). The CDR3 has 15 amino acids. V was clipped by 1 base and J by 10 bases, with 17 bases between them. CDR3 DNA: TGTGCCAGCAGCCAAGGCTATGTCACCGCGAGGATTCAGTACTTC. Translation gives CASSQGYVTARIQYF.

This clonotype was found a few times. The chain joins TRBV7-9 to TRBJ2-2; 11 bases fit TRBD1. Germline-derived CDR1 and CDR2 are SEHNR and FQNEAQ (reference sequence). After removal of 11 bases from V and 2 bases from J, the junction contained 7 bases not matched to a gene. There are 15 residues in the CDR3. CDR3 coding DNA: TGTGCCCATCCCGGGACAGGGGGAAACACCGGGGAGCTGTTTTTT. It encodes CAHPGTGGNTGELFF.

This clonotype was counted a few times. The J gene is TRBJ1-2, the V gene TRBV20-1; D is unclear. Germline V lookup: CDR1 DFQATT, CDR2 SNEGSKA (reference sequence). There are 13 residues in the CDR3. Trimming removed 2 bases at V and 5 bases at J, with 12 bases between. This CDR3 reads CSARLASTYGYTF. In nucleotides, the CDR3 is TGCAGTGCTAGATTAGCGTCAACTTATGGCTACACCTTC.

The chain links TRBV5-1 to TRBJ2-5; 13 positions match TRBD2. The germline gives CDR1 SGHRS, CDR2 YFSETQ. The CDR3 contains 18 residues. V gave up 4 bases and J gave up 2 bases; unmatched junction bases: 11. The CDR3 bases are TGCGCCAGCAGCCGTGGCCCGGGACTAGCGGGATTACAAGAGACCCAGTACTTC. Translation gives CASSRGPGLAGLQETQYF.

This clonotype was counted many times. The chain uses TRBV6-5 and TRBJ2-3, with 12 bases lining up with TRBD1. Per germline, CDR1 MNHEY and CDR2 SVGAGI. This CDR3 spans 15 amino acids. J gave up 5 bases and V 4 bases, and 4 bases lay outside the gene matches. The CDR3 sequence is CASSLGQGARDTQYF. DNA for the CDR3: TGTGCCAGCAGTTTGGGACAGGGGGCAAGAGATACGCAGTATTTT.

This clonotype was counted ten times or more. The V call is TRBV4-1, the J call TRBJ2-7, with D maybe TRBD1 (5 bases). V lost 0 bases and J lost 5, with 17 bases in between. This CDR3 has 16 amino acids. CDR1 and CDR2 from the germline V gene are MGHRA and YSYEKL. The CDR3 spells CASSQESMAGLNEQYF. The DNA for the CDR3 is TGCGCCAGCAGCCAAGAATCGATGGCAGGGTTGAACGAGCAGTACTTC.

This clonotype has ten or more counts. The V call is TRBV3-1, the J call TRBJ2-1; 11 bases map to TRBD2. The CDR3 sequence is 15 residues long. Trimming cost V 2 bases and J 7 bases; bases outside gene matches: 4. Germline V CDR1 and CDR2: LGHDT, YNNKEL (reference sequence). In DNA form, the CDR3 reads TGTGCCAGCAGCCAATTTAGCGGGGGGGTAAATGAGCAGTTCTTC. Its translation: CASSQFSGGVNEQFF.

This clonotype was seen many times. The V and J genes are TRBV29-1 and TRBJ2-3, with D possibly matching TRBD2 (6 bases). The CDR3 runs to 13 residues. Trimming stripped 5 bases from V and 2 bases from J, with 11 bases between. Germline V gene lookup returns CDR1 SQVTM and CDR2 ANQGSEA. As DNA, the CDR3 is TGCAGCGTTCAGCCTAGCGACACAGATACGCAGTATTTT. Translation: CSVQPSDTDTQYF.

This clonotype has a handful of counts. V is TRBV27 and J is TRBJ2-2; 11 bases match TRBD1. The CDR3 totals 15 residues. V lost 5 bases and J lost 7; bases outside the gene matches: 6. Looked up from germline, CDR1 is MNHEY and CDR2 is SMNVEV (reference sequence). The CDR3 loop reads CASSPGQGAIGELFF. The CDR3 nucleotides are TGTGCCAGCAGTCCCGGACAGGGGGCGATCGGGGAGCTGTTTTTT.

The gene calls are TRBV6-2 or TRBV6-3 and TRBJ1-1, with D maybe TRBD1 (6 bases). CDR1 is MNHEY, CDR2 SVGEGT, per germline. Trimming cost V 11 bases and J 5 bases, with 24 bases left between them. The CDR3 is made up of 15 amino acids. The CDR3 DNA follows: TGTGCCCGGCGGGGTTTCGAACAGGGCAAGACTGAAGCTTTCTTT. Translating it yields CARRGFEQGKTEAFF.

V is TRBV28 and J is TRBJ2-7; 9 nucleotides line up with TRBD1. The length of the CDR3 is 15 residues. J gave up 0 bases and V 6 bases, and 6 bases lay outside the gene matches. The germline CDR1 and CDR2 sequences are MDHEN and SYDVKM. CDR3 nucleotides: TGTGCCAGCAGCCTAGGACAGGGGAGCTCCTACGAGCAGTACGTC. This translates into CASSLGQGSSYEQYV.

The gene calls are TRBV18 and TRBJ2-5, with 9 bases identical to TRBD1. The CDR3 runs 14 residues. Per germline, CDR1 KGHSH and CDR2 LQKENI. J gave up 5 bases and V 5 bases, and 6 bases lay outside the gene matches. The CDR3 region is CASSTGQGPETQYF. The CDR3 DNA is TGTGCCAGCTCAACAGGACAGGGGCCGGAGACCCAGTACTTC.

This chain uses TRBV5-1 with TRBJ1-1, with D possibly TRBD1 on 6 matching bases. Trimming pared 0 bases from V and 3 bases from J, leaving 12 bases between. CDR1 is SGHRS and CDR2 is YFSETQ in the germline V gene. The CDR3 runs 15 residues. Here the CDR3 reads CASSLVAGVYTEAFF. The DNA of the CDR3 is TGCGCCAGCAGCTTGGTGGCAGGGGTTTACACTGAAGCTTTCTTT.

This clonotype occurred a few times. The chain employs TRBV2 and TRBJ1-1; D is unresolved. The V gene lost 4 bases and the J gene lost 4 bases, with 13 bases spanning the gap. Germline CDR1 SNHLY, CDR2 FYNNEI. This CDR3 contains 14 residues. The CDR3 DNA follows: TGTGCCAGCAGTGTCGAAGTATCTACCACTGAAGCTTTCTTT. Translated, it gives CASSVEVSTTEAFF. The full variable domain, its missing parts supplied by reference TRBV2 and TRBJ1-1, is EPEVTQTPSHQVTQMGQEVILRCVPISNHLYFYWYRQILGQKVEFLVSFYNNEISEKSEIFDDQFSVERPDGSNFTLKIRSTKLEDSAMYFCASSVEVSTTEAFFGQGTRLTVV.

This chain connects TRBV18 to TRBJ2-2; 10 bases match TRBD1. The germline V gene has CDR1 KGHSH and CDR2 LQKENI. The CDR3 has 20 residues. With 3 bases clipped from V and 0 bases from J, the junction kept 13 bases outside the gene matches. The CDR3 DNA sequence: TGTGCCAGCTCACCCCGACCGGGACAGGGGTCTTACGCGAACACCGGGGAGCTGTTTTTT. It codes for CASSPRPGQGSYANTGELFF.

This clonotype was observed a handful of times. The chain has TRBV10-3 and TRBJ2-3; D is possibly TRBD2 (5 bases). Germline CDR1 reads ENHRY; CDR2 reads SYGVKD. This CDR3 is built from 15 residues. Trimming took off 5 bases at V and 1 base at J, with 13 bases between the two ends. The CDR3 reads CAISQTTPRTDTQYF. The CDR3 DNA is TGTGCCATCAGTCAGACTACCCCCCGCACAGATACGCAGTATTTT.

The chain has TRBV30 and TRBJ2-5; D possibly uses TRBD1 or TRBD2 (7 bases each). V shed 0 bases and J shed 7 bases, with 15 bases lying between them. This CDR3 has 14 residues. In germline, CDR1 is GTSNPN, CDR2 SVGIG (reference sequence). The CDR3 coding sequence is TGTGCCTGGAGTGTTCCAGGGGGGGTGAGGACCCAGTACTTC. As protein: CAWSVPGGVRTQYF. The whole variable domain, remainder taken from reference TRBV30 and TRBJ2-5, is SQTIHQWPATLVQPVGSPLSLECTVEGTSNPNLYWYRQAAGRGLQLLFYSVGIGQISSEVPQNLSASRPQDRQFILSSKKLLLSDSGFYLCAWSVPGGVRTQYFGPGTRLLVL.

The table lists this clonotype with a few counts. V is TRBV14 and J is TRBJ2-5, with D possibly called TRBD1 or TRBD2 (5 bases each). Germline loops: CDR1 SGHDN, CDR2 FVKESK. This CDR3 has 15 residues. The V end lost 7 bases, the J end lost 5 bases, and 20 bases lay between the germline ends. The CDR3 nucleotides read TGTGCCAGCAATTCGGGTGAAAAACGGGGCGAGACCCAGTACTTC. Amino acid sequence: CASNSGEKRGETQYF. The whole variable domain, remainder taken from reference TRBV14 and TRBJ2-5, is EAGVTQFPSHSVIEKGQTVTLRCDPISGHDNLYWYRRVMGKEIKFLLHFVKESKQDESGMPNNRFLAERTGGTYSTLKVQPAELEDSGVYFCASNSGEKRGETQYFGPGTRLLVL.